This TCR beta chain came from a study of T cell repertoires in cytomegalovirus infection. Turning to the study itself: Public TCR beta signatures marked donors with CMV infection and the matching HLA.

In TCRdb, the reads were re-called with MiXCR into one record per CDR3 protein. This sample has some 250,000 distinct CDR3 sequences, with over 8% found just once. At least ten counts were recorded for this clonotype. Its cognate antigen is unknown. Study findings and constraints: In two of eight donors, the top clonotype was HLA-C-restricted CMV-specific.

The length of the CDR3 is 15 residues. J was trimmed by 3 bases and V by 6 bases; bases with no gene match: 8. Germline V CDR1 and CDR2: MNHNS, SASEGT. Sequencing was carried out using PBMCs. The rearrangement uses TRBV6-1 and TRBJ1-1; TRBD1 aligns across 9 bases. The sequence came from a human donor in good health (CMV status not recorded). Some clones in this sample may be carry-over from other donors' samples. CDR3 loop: CASSPDRGWDTEAFF. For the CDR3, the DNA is TGTGCCAGCAGCCCGGACAGGGGTTGGGACACTGAAGCTTTCTTT.